Sequencing of this T cell receptor (beta chain) was carried out in a study of cytomegalovirus exposure and HLA in healthy donors. Amplification used 60 Vbeta primers and 13 Jbeta primers. Measured with immunoSEQ multiplex PCR; TCRdb has only the in-frame clones, and not every one. The repertoire consists of roughly 120,000 clones, with roughly 78% occurring once and the leading ten covering over 2%. This CDR3 is built from 14 residues. Trimming took 5 bases from V and 0 from J, leaving 11 bases between them. CDR1 is MNHEY and CDR2 is SVGAGI in the germline V gene. On this clone itself: Its target is not known.

The study's findings and limits: A prior analysis recorded that most TCR beta V segments were productive about 87% or about 30% of the time. Cytomegalovirus-associated status was assigned to fewer than 200 TCR beta chains. Association of a missense DCLRE1C variant with TCR beta V- and J-gene trimming was reported in a later analysis. The CMV antigen specificity of a few CMV-associated chains was confirmed through in vitro analysis.

This clonotype was obtained from a man younger than 45 in good health and CMV-seronegative. The chain combines TRBV6-5 with TRBJ2-7; D is unclear. Sequenced material: PBMCs. The CDR3 sequence: CASSKRYSSYEQYF. The CDR3 nucleotides read TGTGCCAGCAGTAAACGGTATAGCTCCTACGAGCAGTACTTC.